The 10 T cell receptor beta chains below come from one sample, sequenced in a study of blood T cells in healthy people across ages. A second PCR of about 7 to 11 cycles used a sample-barcoded 5' primer and a J-beta primer mix. One entry per CDR3 protein results from TCRdb running MiXCR on the 5' RACE reads. This table holds 730,000 or so distinct CDR3 sequences, about 40% found once. The sequenced material came from blood. The receptors here all came from a woman in her sixties in good health.

This clonotype was seen many times. The J gene is TRBJ2-7, the V gene TRBV6-6; 13 nucleotides match TRBD2. The V gene end was trimmed by 4 bases and the J gene end by 7 bases; junction bases not matched to a gene: 7. This CDR3 is built from 15 residues. Germline CDR1 and CDR2: MNHNY and SVGAGI (reference sequence). CDR3 in amino acids: CASSSRTSGSQEQYF. The CDR3, as DNA: TGTGCCAGCAGTTCAAGGACTAGCGGGAGTCAAGAGCAGTACTTC.

The chain carries TRBV13 and TRBJ2-1; D is unresolved. This CDR3 is 12 amino acids long. Trimming removed 3 bases at V and 6 bases at J, with 6 bases between. Germline CDR1 PRHDT, CDR2 FYEKMQ (reference sequence). CDR3 sequence: CASSFFGNEQFF. In DNA, the CDR3 is TGTGCCAGCAGCTTCTTCGGCAATGAGCAGTTCTTC.

The J gene is TRBJ2-7, the V gene TRBV5-1, with 10 bases identical to TRBD2. Germline CDR1 and CDR2: SGHRS and YFSETQ. The CDR3 extends over 15 amino acids. V lost 0 bases and J lost 4; bases outside the gene matches: 4. Here the CDR3 DNA reads TGCGCCAGCAGCTTGGGTGTAGCGGGAGGATACGAGCAGTACTTC. Protein: CASSLGVAGGYEQYF. The full variable domain, with the rest looked up from reference TRBV5-1 and TRBJ2-7, is KAGVTQTPRYLIKTRGQQVTLSCSPISGHRSVSWYQQTPGQGLQFLFEYFSETQRNKGNFPGRFSGRQFSNSRSEMNVSTLELGDSALYLCASSLGVAGGYEQYFGPGTRLTVT.

There are many counts of this clonotype. This sequence joins TRBV27 and TRBJ2-5; 7 nucleotides align to TRBD1. Germline-derived CDR1 and CDR2 are MNHEY and SMNVEV (reference sequence). The CDR3 length is 13 residues. The V segment lost 5 bases and the J segment 5 bases; nucleotides outside the gene matches: 5. This CDR3 is CASSRTGGETQYF. CDR3 bases: TGTGCCAGCAGTCGGACAGGCGGGGAGACCCAGTACTTC.

V is TRBV28 and J is TRBJ1-4, with D uncertain. Looked up from germline, CDR1 is MDHEN and CDR2 is SYDVKM. This CDR3 is 10 amino acids long. V lost 11 bases to trimming and J lost 8 bases, with 9 bases between them. The CDR3 DNA follows: TGTGCCTCAATTGGGGAAAAACTGTTTTTT. Translating it yields CASIGEKLFF.

The J gene is TRBJ1-6, the V gene TRBV7-9; 11 nucleotides line up with TRBD1. The CDR3 totals 15 residues. V shed 4 bases, J shed 9 bases, and the junction held 5 bases outside the gene matches. Germline V gene data show CDR1 as SEHNR and CDR2 as FQNEAQ (reference sequence). The CDR3 sequence: CASSSGQGETSPLHF. In DNA form, the CDR3 reads TGTGCCAGCAGCTCGGGACAGGGGGAAACTTCACCCCTCCACTTT.

DNA for the CDR3: TGTGCCAGCAGTTTAGGACAGGGGGTGGGGGAAGAGACCCAGTACTTC. Translation: CASSLGQGVGEETQYF. The gene calls are TRBV28 and TRBJ2-7; TRBD1 matches at 10 bases. The end of the DNA aligns better with TRBJ2-5, so the J call may be wrong. CDR3 size: 16 residues. Per germline, CDR1 MDHEN and CDR2 SYDVKM.

The chain employs TRBV3-1 and TRBJ2-5, with a tentative D call TRBD2 (5 bases). The end of the DNA aligns better with TRBJ2-7, so the J call may be wrong. This CDR3 has 14 residues. Germline V gene data show CDR1 as LGHDT and CDR2 as YNNKEL (reference sequence). The CDR3 coding sequence is TGTGCCAGCAGCCAAGTGGAGGAAATCTACGAGCAGTACTTC. Amino acids: CASSQVEEIYEQYF.

This clonotype was found once. The rearrangement links TRBV7-9 to TRBJ2-7; 8 bases map to TRBD2. Germline V gives CDR1 SEHNR, CDR2 FQNEAQ (reference sequence). Germline trimming cut 5 bases from V and 6 bases from J; bases unmatched to any gene: 9. The CDR3 is made up of 14 amino acids. The CDR3 nucleotides read TGTGCCAGCAGCGAACCCGGGGGGGCTCTCGAGCAGTACTTC. Encoded protein: CASSEPGGALEQYF.

The rearrangement joins TRBV5-1 to TRBJ2-2; 8 bases line up with TRBD1. Germline trimming cut 4 bases from V and 0 bases from J; bases unmatched to any gene: 5. CDR3 length: 16 residues. From germline, CDR1 is SGHRS and CDR2 YFSETQ. DNA of the CDR3: TGCGCCAGCAGCCTCCCGGGACAGGCGAACACCGGGGAGCTGTTTTTT. As protein: CASSLPGQANTGELFF.